This T cell receptor beta chain was found in a study of OX40 agonist ivuxolimab in advanced cancers. On the study more broadly: Intravenous ivuxolimab was administered to patients every 2 weeks at 0.01 to 10 mg/kg. Previous treatment with anti-PD-1, anti-PD-L1 or anti-CTLA-4 therapy was allowed; about 40% had received some.

Data came from immunoSEQ multiplex PCR; TCRdb stores just in-frame clones and leaves some out. This sample carries about 83,000 clones, about 90% of them seen once, and the ten largest clones take around 0.39%. Individuals having autoimmune disease history or systemic immunosuppression were not enrolled. V was clipped by 2 bases and J by 4 bases; unmatched bases: 4. Germline V gene sequence: CDR1 SGHRS, CDR2 YFSETQ. The CDR3 consists of 14 residues. The source of this sequence is an adult with an advanced solid tumor such as melanoma, head and neck, liver or kidney cancer. This specimen consisted of CD4+ or CD8+ T cells sorted from blood, obtained in a trial of the OX40 agonist ivuxolimab. This chain connects TRBV5-1 to TRBJ1-1, with TRBD1 matching over 8 bases. CDR3 sequence (DNA): TGCGCCAGCAGCTTATTACAGGGGGGCACTGAAGCTTTCTTT. Translated: CASSLLQGGTEAFF.